The text below deals with one T cell receptor beta chain. Antigen specificity is unknown. The junction departs from germline at one end; a sequencing error may be responsible. TCR beta cDNA was prepared out of roughly 0.45 ug total RNA by means of a constant-region primer. Slightly modified ARM-PCR, run as three nested multiplex PCR rounds, produced the TCR beta libraries. It was with TRBV1-TRBV30 forward primers and a C-beta reverse primer that the first two PCR rounds were run, at roughly 9 cycles each. TCRdb re-analysed the multiplex PCR reads in MiXCR, keeping a single row per CDR3 protein. The sample comprises approximately 92,000 distinct CDR3 sequences, 55% to 70% of which are singletons, and around 9.1% rests with the top ten. Co-extracting RNA and DNA was done with roughly 17-34 mg of unsorted bulk tissue as input. This CDR3 contains 16 residues. This sample was taken from a study of tumor-infiltrating lymphocytes in primary liver carcinoma. For the study at large: Patients included men and women of 30 to 69 years. All lesions had stage T1-T3 N0M0 and about 4 to 10 cm widths.

Broader study findings: It was in tumors, not blood, that the top-250-clone fraction was significantly higher (p = 0.039). A fraction of only about 7-25% of top clones appeared in all five tumor regions.

The sequenced material came from liver tumor tissue from sampling region 5. Subset defined: tumor region T5, tumor centre. The TCR sequence derives from a woman aged 55-70 years with primary liver carcinoma and hepatitis B virus infection. J is TRBJ2-1 and V is TRBV12-3 or TRBV12-4, with TRBD2 as a possible D gene (6 bases). CDR3 sequence: CASREVGGWVRNEQFF. CDR3 bases: TGTGCTAGCAGGGAGGTAGGAGGGTGGGTTCGTAATGAGCAGTTCTTC.